This T cell receptor beta chain emerged from a study of OX40 agonist ivuxolimab in advanced cancers. Study overall: Averaging roughly 60 years in age, with a range of about 20 to 90, the cohort was 82.7% male. The study's findings and limits: The study found that CD8+ T cells averaged more expanded clones than CD4+. Clones of CD4+ and CD8+ blood T cells grew by week 6 at doses of 0.1 to 3.0 mg/kg.

Note on this clone: Antigen unknown.

No patient had autoimmune disease or received systemic immunosuppression. This CDR3 has 15 amino acids. Germline V CDR1 and CDR2: MNHNS, SASEGT. The V end lost 2 bases, the J end lost 4 bases, and 12 bases lay between the germline ends. Clones were read by immunoSEQ multiplex PCR, and TCRdb kept only the in-frame ones, dropping some. The profile shows about 120,000 clones, roughly nine tenths of them singletons. The receptor was isolated from an adult with an advanced solid tumor such as melanoma, head and neck, liver or kidney cancer. The specimen was CD4+ or CD8+ T cells sorted from blood, collected in a trial of the OX40 agonist ivuxolimab. The chain joins TRBV6-1 to TRBJ2-4; D is unresolved. For the CDR3, the DNA is TGTGCCAGCAGTGAACGGTCGGCGCAGAAAAACATTCAGTACTTC. Its protein product is CASSERSAQKNIQYF.